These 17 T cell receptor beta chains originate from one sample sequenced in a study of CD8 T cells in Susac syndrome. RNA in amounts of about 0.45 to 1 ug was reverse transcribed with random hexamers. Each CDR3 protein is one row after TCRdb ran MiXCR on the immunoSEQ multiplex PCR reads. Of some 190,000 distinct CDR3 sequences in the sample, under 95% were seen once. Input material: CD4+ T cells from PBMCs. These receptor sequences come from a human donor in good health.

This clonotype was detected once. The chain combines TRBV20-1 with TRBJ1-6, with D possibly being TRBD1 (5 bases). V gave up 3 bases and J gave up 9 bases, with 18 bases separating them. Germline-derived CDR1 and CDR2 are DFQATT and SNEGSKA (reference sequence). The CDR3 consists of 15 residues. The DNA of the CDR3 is TGCAGTGCTAGTTCCGCAGGGAGCGTCTTTTCACCCCTCCACTTT. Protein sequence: CSASSAGSVFSPLHF.

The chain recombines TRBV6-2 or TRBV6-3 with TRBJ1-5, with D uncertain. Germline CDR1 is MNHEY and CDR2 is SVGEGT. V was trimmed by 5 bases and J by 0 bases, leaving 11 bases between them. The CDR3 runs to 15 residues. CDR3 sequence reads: CASSRPEYSNQPQHF. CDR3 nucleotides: TGTGCCAGCAGTCGACCGGAGTATAGCAATCAGCCCCAGCATTTT.

This CDR3 reads CAISEQSGLAGGPYNEQFF. CDR3 nucleotides: TGTGCCATCAGTGAGCAATCGGGACTAGCGGGGGGGCCTTACAATGAGCAGTTCTTC. V gene TRBV10-3 combines with J gene TRBJ2-1; 16 bases are shared with TRBD2. This CDR3 has 19 amino acids. With 2 bases clipped from V and 4 bases from J, the junction kept 8 bases outside the gene matches. CDR1 is ENHRY, CDR2 SYGVKD, per germline.

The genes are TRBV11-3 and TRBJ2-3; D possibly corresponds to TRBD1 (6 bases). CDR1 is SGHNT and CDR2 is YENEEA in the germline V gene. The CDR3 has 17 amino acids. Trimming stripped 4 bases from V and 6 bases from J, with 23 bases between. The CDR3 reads CASSSGWSGGPMDTQYF. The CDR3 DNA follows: TGTGCCAGCAGCTCCGGCTGGAGTGGGGGCCCGATGGATACGCAGTATTTT.

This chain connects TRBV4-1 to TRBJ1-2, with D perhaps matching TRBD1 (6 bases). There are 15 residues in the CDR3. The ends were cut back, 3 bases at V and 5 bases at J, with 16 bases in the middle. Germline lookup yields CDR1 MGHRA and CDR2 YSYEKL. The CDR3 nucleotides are TGCGCCAGCAGCCACTACCGGGACAAGGCATATGGCTACACCTTC. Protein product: CASSHYRDKAYGYTF.

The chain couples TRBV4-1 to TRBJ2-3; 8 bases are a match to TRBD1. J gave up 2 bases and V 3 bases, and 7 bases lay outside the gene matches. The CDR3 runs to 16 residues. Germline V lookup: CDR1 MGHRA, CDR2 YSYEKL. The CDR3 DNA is TGCGCCAGCAGCCAGGTCCAGGGGGCCATCACAGATACGCAGTATTTT. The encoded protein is CASSQVQGAITDTQYF.

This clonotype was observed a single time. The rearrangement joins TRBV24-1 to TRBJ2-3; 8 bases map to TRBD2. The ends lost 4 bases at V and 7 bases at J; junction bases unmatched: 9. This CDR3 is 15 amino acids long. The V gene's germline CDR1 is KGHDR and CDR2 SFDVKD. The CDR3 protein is CATSDPGGAVNTQYF. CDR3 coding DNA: TGTGCCACCAGTGACCCGGGGGGGGCCGTAAATACGCAGTATTTT.

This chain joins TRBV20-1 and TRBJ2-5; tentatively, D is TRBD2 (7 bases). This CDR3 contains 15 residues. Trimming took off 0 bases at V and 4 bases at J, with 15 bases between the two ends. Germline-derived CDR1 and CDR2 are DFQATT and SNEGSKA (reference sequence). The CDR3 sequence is CSARDLLRGRETQYF. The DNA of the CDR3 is TGCAGTGCTAGAGATCTCTTGCGGGGGCGAGAGACCCAGTACTTC.

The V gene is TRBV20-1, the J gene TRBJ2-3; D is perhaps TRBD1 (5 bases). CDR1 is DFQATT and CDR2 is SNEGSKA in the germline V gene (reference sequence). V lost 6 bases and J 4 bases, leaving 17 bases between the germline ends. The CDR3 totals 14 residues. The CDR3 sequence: CSAPVAGAADTQYF. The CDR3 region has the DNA TGCAGTGCCCCCGTCGCTGGGGCGGCAGATACGCAGTATTTT.

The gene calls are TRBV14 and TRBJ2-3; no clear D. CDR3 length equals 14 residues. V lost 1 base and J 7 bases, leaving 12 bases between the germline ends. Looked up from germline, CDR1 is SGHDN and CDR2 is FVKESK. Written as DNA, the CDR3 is TGTGCCAGCAGCCAAGGGCTGGTAGGTAATACGCAGTATTTT. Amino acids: CASSQGLVGNTQYF.

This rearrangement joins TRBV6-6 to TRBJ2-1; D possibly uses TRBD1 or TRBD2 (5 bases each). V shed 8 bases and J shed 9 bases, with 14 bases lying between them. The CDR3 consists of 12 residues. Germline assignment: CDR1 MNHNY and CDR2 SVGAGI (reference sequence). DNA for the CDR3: TGTGCCAGCGCCTTGACCGGGACTGAGCAGTTCTTC. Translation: CASALTGTEQFF.

CDR3 protein: CASSQGAQSSPLHF. The CDR3, as DNA: TGTGCCAGCAGCCAGGGAGCGCAGAGTTCACCCCTCCACTTT. This chain connects TRBV13 to TRBJ1-6; tentative D call: TRBD1 (5 bases). CDR1 is PRHDT, CDR2 FYEKMQ, per germline (reference sequence). Deletions cut 5 bases from V and 9 bases from J, with 14 bases between. CDR3 length: 14 amino acids. Using reference TRBV13 and TRBJ1-6 for the parts outside the CDR3, the full variable domain is AAGVIQSPRHLIKEKRETATLKCYPIPRHDTVYWYQQGPGQDPQFLISFYEKMQSDKGSIPDRFSAQQFSDYHSELNMSSLELGDSALYFCASSQGAQSSPLHFGNGTRLTVT.

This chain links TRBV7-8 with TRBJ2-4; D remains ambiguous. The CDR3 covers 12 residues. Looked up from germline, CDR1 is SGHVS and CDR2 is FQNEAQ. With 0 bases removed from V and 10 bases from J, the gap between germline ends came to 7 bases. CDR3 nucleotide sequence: TGTGCCAGCAGCTTAGCGGGCTCGATTCAGTACTTC. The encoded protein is CASSLAGSIQYF.

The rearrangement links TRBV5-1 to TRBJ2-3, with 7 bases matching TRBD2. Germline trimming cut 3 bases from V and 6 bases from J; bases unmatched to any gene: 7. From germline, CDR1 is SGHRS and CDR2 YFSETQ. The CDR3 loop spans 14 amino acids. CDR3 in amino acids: CASSSEAGRDTQYF. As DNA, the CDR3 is TGCGCCAGCAGCTCCGAAGCGGGGAGGGATACGCAGTATTTT.

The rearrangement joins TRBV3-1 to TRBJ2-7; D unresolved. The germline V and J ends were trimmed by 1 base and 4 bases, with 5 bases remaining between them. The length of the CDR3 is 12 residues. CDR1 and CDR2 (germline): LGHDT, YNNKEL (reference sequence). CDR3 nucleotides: TGTGCCAGCAGCCAAGTGAAGTACGAGCAGTACTTC. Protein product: CASSQVKYEQYF.

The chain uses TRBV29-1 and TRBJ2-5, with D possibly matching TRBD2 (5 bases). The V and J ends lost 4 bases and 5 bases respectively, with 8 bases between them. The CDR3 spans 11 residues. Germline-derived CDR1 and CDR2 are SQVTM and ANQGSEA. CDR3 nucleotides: TGCAGCGTTGTGAGGGTTGAGACCCAGTACTTC. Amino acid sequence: CSVVRVETQYF.

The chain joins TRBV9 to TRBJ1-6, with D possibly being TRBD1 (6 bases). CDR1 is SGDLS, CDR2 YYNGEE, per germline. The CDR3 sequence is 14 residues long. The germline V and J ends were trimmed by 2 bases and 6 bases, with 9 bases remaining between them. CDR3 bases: TGTGCCAGCAGCGTCGGACAGCTTAATTCACCCCTCCACTTT. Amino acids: CASSVGQLNSPLHF.